This TCR beta chain appears in the sequencing data of a study of T cell responses to AZD1222 COVID-19 vaccine. V was trimmed by 3 bases and J by 4 bases, leaving 14 bases between them. The CDR3 spans 15 residues. Germline V gene data show CDR1 as SGDLS and CDR2 as YYNGEE. Clones were sequenced by immunoSEQ multiplex PCR, and TCRdb holds only the in-frame ones, with some missing. Among 56,000 or so clones listed, about 80% were seen once. Findings of the study overall: Donor demographics were predominantly white British with a female majority; clonal diversity may be underestimated. Repertoires were collected only later (after the peak T cell response had occurred).

Pooled together were second doses at about 4 or about 12 weeks. Concerning this clone itself: The antigen is undetermined.

The rearrangement uses TRBV9 and TRBJ2-1; possibly TRBD1 or TRBD2 for D (7 bases each). The sequencing used peripheral blood, collected 28 days after the second AZD1222 dose. This sequence originates from an adult who received the AZD1222 COVID-19 vaccine. CDR3 sequence reads: CASSGQGGRYNEQFF. In nucleotides, the CDR3 is TGTGCCAGCAGCGGACAGGGAGGGAGGTACAATGAGCAGTTCTTC.